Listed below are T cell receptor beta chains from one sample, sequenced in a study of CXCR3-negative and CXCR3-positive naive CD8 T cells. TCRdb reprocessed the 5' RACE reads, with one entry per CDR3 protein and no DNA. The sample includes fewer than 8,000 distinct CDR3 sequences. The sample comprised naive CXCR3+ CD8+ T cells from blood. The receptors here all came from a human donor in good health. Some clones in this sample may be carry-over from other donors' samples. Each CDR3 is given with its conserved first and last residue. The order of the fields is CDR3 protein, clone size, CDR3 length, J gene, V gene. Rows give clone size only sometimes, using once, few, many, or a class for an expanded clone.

cdr3_aa: CASSLGTAEQFF
clone_size: NA
cdr3_length: 12
j_call: TRBJ2-1
v_call: TRBV5-6

cdr3_aa: CASSVTSGGANEQFF
clone_size: NA
cdr3_length: 15
j_call: TRBJ2-1
v_call: TRBV19

cdr3_aa: CSVERPPSGNNEQFF
clone_size: medium-sized
cdr3_length: 15
j_call: TRBJ2-1
v_call: TRBV29-1

cdr3_aa: CASSLLRGAGIGEQFF
clone_size: NA
cdr3_length: 16
j_call: TRBJ2-1
v_call: TRBV27

cdr3_aa: CASSESHIQYF
clone_size: medium-sized
cdr3_length: 11
j_call: TRBJ2-4
v_call: TRBV25-1

cdr3_aa: CASSFPDEQFF
clone_size: NA
cdr3_length: 11
j_call: TRBJ2-1
v_call: TRBV28

cdr3_aa: CASSLISLAGAHEQYF
clone_size: medium-sized
cdr3_length: 16
j_call: TRBJ2-7
v_call: TRBV28

cdr3_aa: CSSDRGDSYGYTF
clone_size: NA
cdr3_length: 13
j_call: TRBJ1-2
v_call: TRBV20-1

cdr3_aa: CASSQGRGTYEQYF
clone_size: medium-sized
cdr3_length: 14
j_call: TRBJ2-7
v_call: TRBV4-1

cdr3_aa: CASSIDFRHEANVLTF
clone_size: NA
cdr3_length: 16
j_call: TRBJ2-6
v_call: TRBV19

cdr3_aa: CSAKDATNEKLFF
clone_size: NA
cdr3_length: 13
j_call: TRBJ1-4
v_call: TRBV29-1

cdr3_aa: CASARFQDMNTEAFF
clone_size: NA
cdr3_length: 15
j_call: TRBJ1-1
v_call: TRBV11-3

cdr3_aa: CASSRGEIQETQYF
clone_size: NA
cdr3_length: 14
j_call: TRBJ2-5
v_call: TRBV11-1

cdr3_aa: CSVGTGDTGELFF
clone_size: NA
cdr3_length: 13
j_call: TRBJ2-2
v_call: TRBV29-1

cdr3_aa: CSVVEGYQETQYF
clone_size: NA
cdr3_length: 13
j_call: TRBJ2-5
v_call: TRBV29-1

cdr3_aa: CASSLAPGPGELFF
clone_size: NA
cdr3_length: 14
j_call: TRBJ2-2
v_call: TRBV7-9

cdr3_aa: CASSDFGMGPEAFF
clone_size: NA
cdr3_length: 14
j_call: TRBJ1-1
v_call: TRBV25-1

cdr3_aa: CSVEGGQGSYEQYF
clone_size: medium-sized
cdr3_length: 14
j_call: TRBJ2-7
v_call: TRBV29-1

cdr3_aa: CSARFLGQGPSTDTQYF
clone_size: NA
cdr3_length: 17
j_call: TRBJ2-3
v_call: TRBV20-1

cdr3_aa: CASSPGRDAILDTQYF
clone_size: NA
cdr3_length: 16
j_call: TRBJ2-3
v_call: TRBV14

cdr3_aa: CSVEAEGAYEQYF
clone_size: NA
cdr3_length: 13
j_call: TRBJ2-7
v_call: TRBV29-1

cdr3_aa: CASSRGPLNIQYF
clone_size: NA
cdr3_length: 13
j_call: TRBJ2-4
v_call: TRBV3-1

cdr3_aa: CASSHGSSYEQYF
clone_size: NA
cdr3_length: 13
j_call: TRBJ2-7
v_call: TRBV28

cdr3_aa: CASSLGTGSGNTIYF
clone_size: NA
cdr3_length: 15
j_call: TRBJ1-3
v_call: TRBV6-5

cdr3_aa: CASSLRDYGYTF
clone_size: NA
cdr3_length: 12
j_call: TRBJ1-2
v_call: TRBV12-3/TRBV12-4

cdr3_aa: CSALNKVGTYEQYF
clone_size: NA
cdr3_length: 14
j_call: TRBJ2-7
v_call: TRBV20-1

cdr3_aa: CASSPPGLAGRTDTQYF
clone_size: NA
cdr3_length: 17
j_call: TRBJ2-3
v_call: TRBV6-5

cdr3_aa: CSATETGGWDTEAFF
clone_size: medium-sized
cdr3_length: 15
j_call: TRBJ1-1
v_call: TRBV20-1

cdr3_aa: CASSPWTGATEAFF
clone_size: large
cdr3_length: 14
j_call: TRBJ1-1
v_call: TRBV5-1

cdr3_aa: CATSHGAGTDTEAFF
clone_size: NA
cdr3_length: 15
j_call: TRBJ1-1
v_call: TRBV15

cdr3_aa: CSHVGQLDLNEQFF
clone_size: medium-sized
cdr3_length: 14
j_call: TRBJ2-1
v_call: TRBV29-1

cdr3_aa: CASRSSGMGANEQFF
clone_size: medium-sized
cdr3_length: 15
j_call: TRBJ2-1
v_call: TRBV2

cdr3_aa: CASSPQGGTEAFF
clone_size: medium-sized
cdr3_length: 13
j_call: TRBJ1-1
v_call: TRBV28